The entry that follows covers one T cell receptor (beta chain) sequence. Its cognate antigen is unknown. This sample stems from a study of cytomegalovirus exposure and HLA in healthy donors. General study points: There was a cluster of highly shared sequence variants that was likely a sequencing artifact.

This CDR3 has 13 residues. CDR1 is SGHTA, CDR2 FQGNSA, per germline. Trimming took off 5 bases at V and 4 bases at J, with 9 bases between the two ends. Both 60 Vbeta primers and 13 Jbeta primers went into the PCR. This table comes from immunoSEQ multiplex PCR, and its TCRdb copy is limited to in-frame clones, with some not included. The sample totals about 38,000 clones; its top ten clones hold 8.9%. The sample was PBMCs. This sequence originates from a man between 40 and 49 years old in good health and CMV-seropositive. The rearrangement uses TRBV7-2 and TRBJ1-5; D gene ambiguous. The CDR3 reads CASSPSKNQPQHF. The CDR3 DNA sequence: TGTGCCAGCAGCCCCTCTAAAAATCAGCCCCAGCATTTT.